What follows are 14 T cell receptor beta chains derived from one specimen sequenced in a study of blood T cell repertoires in COVID-19. The protocol was immunoSEQ multiplex PCR, while the TCRdb copy is restricted to in-frame clones and leaves out a portion. The sample carries 210,000 or so clones, about 85% recorded once. The material sequenced was peripheral blood. The origin of the receptors is a human donor in a cohort sampled during active COVID-19.

The chain couples TRBV10-2 to TRBJ2-2; 8 nucleotides agree with TRBD2. The CDR3 consists of 16 residues. Germline assignment: CDR1 WSHSY and CDR2 SAAADI. V gave up 8 bases and J gave up 4 bases; unmatched junction bases: 12. CDR3: CASARNLAGLTGELFF. CDR3 in DNA: TGCGCCAGCGCCCGTAACCTAGCGGGCCTCACCGGGGAGCTGTTTTTT.

The rearrangement links TRBV27 to TRBJ1-6; D gene uncertain. V lost 7 bases and J 9 bases, leaving 19 bases between the germline ends. In germline, CDR1 is MNHEY, CDR2 SMNVEV (reference sequence). The CDR3 spans 15 residues. CDR3 sequence reads: CASTLEGSRFSPLHF. The CDR3 region has the DNA TGTGCCAGCACCTTAGAGGGTAGTCGATTTTCACCCCTCCACTTT.

The rearrangement uses TRBV28 and TRBJ2-1; D unresolved. The V gene lost 11 bases and the J gene lost 9 bases, with 20 bases spanning the gap. The CDR3 has 13 amino acids. Germline V gene data show CDR1 as MDHEN and CDR2 as SYDVKM. Written as DNA, the CDR3 is TGTGCCTGGCAGAGGCGTGCGGATCCTGAGCAGTTCTTC. Translating it yields CAWQRRADPEQFF.

This rearrangement joins TRBV7-2 to TRBJ2-3; D unresolved. This CDR3 is built from 14 residues. With 5 bases removed from V and 0 bases from J, the gap between germline ends came to 9 bases. CDR1 is SGHTA and CDR2 is FQGNSA in the germline V gene. CDR3 bases: TGTGCCAGCAGCATCCAGACTAGCACAGATACGCAGTATTTT. It yields the protein CASSIQTSTDTQYF.

The table lists this clone with a few counts. V and J are TRBV4-2 and TRBJ2-1, with 9 nucleotides matching TRBD2. The ends lost 1 base at V and 9 bases at J; junction bases unmatched: 7. This CDR3 has 15 residues. Germline values: CDR1 LGHNA, CDR2 YNFKEQ. CDR3 sequence: CASSQGGGALSEQFF. Written as DNA, the CDR3 is TGTGCCAGCAGCCAAGGCGGGGGGGCCTTGAGTGAGCAGTTCTTC.

This clone was seen once. Here the CDR3 DNA reads TGTGCCAGCAGTTACGCCGGACAGGAGCAGTTCTTC. Translated, it gives CASSYAGQEQFF. V usage is TRBV6-6 and J usage is TRBJ2-1; D perhaps matches TRBD1 (6 bases). V gave up 2 bases and J gave up 10 bases, with 9 bases separating them. The CDR3 has 12 amino acids. Germline V gene sequence: CDR1 MNHNY, CDR2 SVGAGI (reference sequence).

The J gene is TRBJ2-2, the V gene TRBV10-3; D is unresolved. This CDR3 contains 11 residues. V was cut by 10 bases and J by 5 bases, with 8 bases left in between. The germline V gene encodes CDR1 ENHRY and CDR2 SYGVKD. CDR3 DNA sequence: TGTGCCAGCAGCCCGACCGGGGAGCTGTTTTTT. This encodes CASSPTGELFF.

J is TRBJ1-2 and V is TRBV19; D is perhaps TRBD1 (6 bases). This CDR3 is 15 amino acids long. The V and J ends lost 1 base and 2 bases respectively, with 11 bases between them. Germline assignment: CDR1 LNHDA and CDR2 SQIVND (reference sequence). CDR3 sequence: CASSIAPGHNYGYTF. CDR3 sequence (DNA): TGTGCCAGTAGTATAGCCCCGGGACACAACTATGGCTACACCTTC.

The chain joins TRBV28 to TRBJ1-4; unclear D gene. Trimming pared 5 bases from V and 4 bases from J, leaving 14 bases between. The CDR3 covers 15 residues. Germline V gene lookup returns CDR1 MDHEN and CDR2 SYDVKM. This CDR3 reads CASSPQPGDNEKLFF. The CDR3 DNA follows: TGTGCCAGCAGTCCCCAACCCGGGGATAATGAAAAACTGTTTTTT. Variable domain in full (rest from reference TRBV28 and TRBJ1-4): DVKVTQSSRYLVKRTGEKVFLECVQDMDHENMFWYRQDPGLGLRLIYFSYDVKMKEKGDIPEGYSVSREKKERFSLILESASTNQTSMYLCASSPQPGDNEKLFFGSGTQLSVL.

The V gene is TRBV6-5, the J gene TRBJ1-1; no clear D. V was clipped by 4 bases and J by 5 bases, with 14 bases between them. Germline V CDR1 and CDR2: MNHEY, SVGAGI. The length of the CDR3 is 14 residues. The CDR3 nucleotides are TGTGCCAGCAGTTCATTAGGAAGAGGAACTGAAGCTTTCTTT. Amino acid sequence: CASSSLGRGTEAFF.

The rearrangement uses TRBV27 and TRBJ2-6, with no clear D. The CDR3 runs 13 residues. The V and J ends lost 10 bases and 2 bases respectively, with 9 bases between them. Germline CDR1 and CDR2: MNHEY and SMNVEV (reference sequence). This chain's CDR3 is CAKRRPGANVLTF. Written as DNA, the CDR3 is TGTGCCAAGCGACGGCCTGGGGCCAACGTCCTGACTTTC.

The CDR3 sequence: CASSSPSIPPSGANVLTF. The CDR3 DNA reads as TGTGCCAGCAGTTCTCCTAGTATACCCCCCTCTGGGGCCAACGTCCTGACTTTC. V is TRBV6-2 or TRBV6-3 and J is TRBJ2-6; no definite D call. The V gene lost 4 bases and the J gene lost 0 bases, with 16 bases spanning the gap. The CDR3 totals 18 residues. CDR1 MNHEY and CDR2 SVGEGT come from the germline V gene.

This chain joins TRBV9 and TRBJ1-2; no firm D call. The CDR3 totals 14 residues. Trimming took off 2 bases at V and 7 bases at J, with 15 bases between the two ends. The germline gives CDR1 SGDLS, CDR2 YYNGEE. The CDR3 DNA reads TGTGCCAGCAGCGTCGGCCGGGATACTGGTGGCTACACCTTC. The encoded protein is CASSVGRDTGGYTF.

With regard to this clone: One junction end disagrees with the germline gene, perhaps due to a read error. The chain recombines TRBV7-9 with TRBJ1-2; TRBD1 agrees at 8 bases. CDR1 and CDR2 (germline): SEHNR, FQNEAQ (reference sequence). The CDR3 loop spans 14 amino acids. CDR3 loop: CASRLGQGQHGYTF. The CDR3 coding sequence is TGTGCCAGCAGATTAGGACAGGGCCAGCATGGCTACACCTTC.